These 28 T cell receptor beta chains were all obtained from the same sample, sequenced in a study of T cells after yellow fever vaccination. TCRdb called the 5' RACE reads again in MiXCR, with one record for every CDR3 protein. Counted here are about 300,000 distinct CDR3 sequences, roughly 8.7% occurring once; the ten biggest clones make up 3% to 3.5%. Here the sequenced sample was CD4+ T cells sorted from PBMCs, taken 5 days after the yellow fever booster vaccination. The source is a young man who received the YFV17D yellow fever vaccine.

The rearrangement joins TRBV6-2 or TRBV6-3 to TRBJ1-5; 7 positions match TRBD1. There are 15 residues in the CDR3. J gave up 0 bases and V 6 bases, and 5 bases lay outside the gene matches. Germline lookup yields CDR1 MNHEY and CDR2 SVGEGT. CDR3 amino acids: CASSAGQNSNQPQHF. DNA of the CDR3: TGTGCCAGCAGCGCGGGACAGAATAGCAATCAGCCCCAGCATTTT.

This clonotype occurred many times. The gene calls are TRBV10-3 and TRBJ2-2; weak D call: TRBD2 (5 bases). Germline assignment: CDR1 ENHRY and CDR2 SYGVKD. Trimming left V 4 bases short and J 0 bases short, with 9 bases between. The CDR3 is made up of 15 amino acids. The CDR3 DNA reads as TGTGCCATCAGTGTAGGGAGCGCGAACACCGGGGAGCTGTTTTTT. This encodes CAISVGSANTGELFF.

This clonotype was counted a few times. The V gene is TRBV18, the J gene TRBJ1-5, with 10 nucleotides matching TRBD1. J lost 6 bases, V lost 3 bases, and 5 bases had no gene match. Germline V CDR1 and CDR2: KGHSH, LQKENI. CDR3 length: 15 amino acids. The CDR3 DNA follows: TGTGCCAGCTCACCTGGACAGGGGGTTAGTCAGCCCCAGCATTTT. This encodes CASSPGQGVSQPQHF.

In regard to this clonotype: One end of the junction is discordant with germline, which a read error may explain. The V call is TRBV7-7, the J call TRBJ2-5; 7 nucleotides align to TRBD1. The CDR3 sequence is 16 residues long. Germline V gene sequence: CDR1 SSHAT, CDR2 FNYEAQ (reference sequence). The CDR3 sequence: CASSLGGPGPGETQYF. The CDR3, as DNA: TGTGCTAGCAGCTTAGGGGGCCCGGGACCGGGAGAGACCCAGTACTTC.

This clonotype has ten or more counts. This rearrangement joins TRBV15 to TRBJ2-3; the D gene is possibly TRBD2 (7 bases). This CDR3 comprises 18 residues. The ends were cut back, 1 base at V and 5 bases at J, with 22 bases in the middle. CDR1 is LNHNV, CDR2 YYDKDF, per germline (reference sequence). The CDR3 loop is CATSRVLAGGGREDTQYF. CDR3 bases: TGTGCCACCAGCAGAGTCCTGGCAGGCGGGGGCCGGGAAGATACGCAGTATTTT.

V usage is TRBV6-5 and J usage is TRBJ1-2; 8 bases match TRBD1. In germline, CDR1 is MNHEY, CDR2 SVGAGI. The CDR3 is 17 amino acids. Unmatched junction bases numbered 10, after V lost 0 bases and J lost 4 bases. The CDR3 coding sequence is TGTGCCAGCAGTTACTCGAACGGCTGGGACAGGACCTATGGCTACACCTTC. It encodes CASSYSNGWDRTYGYTF.

This clonotype was picked up a small number of times. The chain combines TRBV7-2 with TRBJ2-2, with 8 bases matching TRBD2. The germline CDR1 and CDR2 sequences are SGHTA and FQGNSA. This CDR3 has 15 residues. Trimming cost V 4 bases and J 5 bases; bases outside gene matches: 6. CDR3 coding DNA: TGTGCCAGCAGCTGGGCGGGGGGCAATACCGGGGAGCTGTTTTTT. Translated, it gives CASSWAGGNTGELFF. Full variable domain (rest looked up from reference TRBV7-2 and TRBJ2-2): GAGVSQSPSNKVTEKGKDVELRCDPISGHTALYWYRQSLGQGLEFLIYFQGNSAPDKSGLPSDRFSAERTGGSVSTLTIQRTQQEDSAVYLCASSWAGGNTGELFFGEGSRLTVL.

This clonotype was observed many times. J is TRBJ1-1 and V is TRBV20-1, with no clear D. Trimming took off 0 bases at V and 12 bases at J, with 17 bases between the two ends. Germline lookup yields CDR1 DFQATT and CDR2 SNEGSKA (reference sequence). The CDR3 sequence is 13 residues long. The CDR3 nucleotides read TGCAGTGCTAGAGATGAAGGAGGGTTGTCGACTTTCTTT. Translation gives CSARDEGGLSTFF.

The chain is built from TRBV2 and TRBJ2-1; the D is unclear. Germline-derived CDR1 and CDR2 are SNHLY and FYNNEI. V lost 4 bases and J lost 5, with 9 bases in between. CDR3 size: 13 residues. CDR3 DNA sequence: TGTGCCAGCAGTGTCAGTAGGGACAATGAGCAGTTCTTC. It is translated as CASSVSRDNEQFF.

This chain joins TRBV5-4 and TRBJ2-2, with 12 bases identical to TRBD2. Losses at the gene ends were 4 bases for V and 6 bases for J; bases not matched to a gene: 7. Germline V gene lookup returns CDR1 SGHNT and CDR2 YYREEE (reference sequence). This CDR3 is built from 16 residues. CDR3 in amino acids: CASSPRTSGVAGELFF. In nucleotides, the CDR3 is TGTGCCAGCAGCCCTCGGACTAGCGGGGTCGCCGGGGAGCTGTTTTTT.

V usage is TRBV7-9 and J usage is TRBJ1-2; D is unresolved. This CDR3 has 11 amino acids. V dropped 3 bases and J dropped 9 bases, with 8 bases sitting between them. From germline, CDR1 is SEHNR and CDR2 FQNEAQ (reference sequence). CDR3 in DNA: TGTGCCAGCAGCTTCAGAGGGAGCTACACCTTC. This encodes CASSFRGSYTF. Variable domain in full (rest from reference TRBV7-9 and TRBJ1-2): DTGVSQNPRHKITKRGQNVTFRCDPISEHNRLYWYRQTLGQGPEFLTYFQNEAQLEKSRLLSDRFSAERPKGSFSTLEIQRTEQGDSAMYLCASSFRGSYTFGSGTRLTVV.

The chain links TRBV20-1 to TRBJ2-3; D possibly corresponds to TRBD2 (5 bases). Trimming cost V 6 bases and J 4 bases, with 26 bases left between them. The CDR3 runs to 17 residues. Looked up from germline, CDR1 is DFQATT and CDR2 is SNEGSKA (reference sequence). The CDR3 region is CSAAGFRRSPDADTQYF. The CDR3 DNA reads TGCAGTGCGGCGGGTTTTCGACGCAGCCCCGACGCAGATACGCAGTATTTT.

The chain is built from TRBV28 and TRBJ1-5, with D possibly TRBD1 on 6 matching bases. CDR1 MDHEN and CDR2 SYDVKM come from the germline V gene. The CDR3 has 14 amino acids. Deletions cut 7 bases from V and 3 bases from J, with 13 bases between. The CDR3 nucleotides read TGTGCCAGCATCGCCGGGGGCTACAATCAGCCCCAGCATTTT. Residues: CASIAGGYNQPQHF.

This clonotype was recorded a few times. The chain has TRBV20-1 and TRBJ2-5, with D tentatively TRBD1 (6 bases). Trimming shortened V by 2 bases and J by 1 base, and 14 bases separated the two germline ends. The CDR3 runs 15 residues. Germline V lookup: CDR1 DFQATT, CDR2 SNEGSKA (reference sequence). The CDR3 region is CSARHLGTTQETQYF. The CDR3 nucleotides are TGCAGTGCTAGACACCTCGGGACAACCCAAGAGACCCAGTACTTC.

The CDR3 nucleotides read TGTGCCAGCAGACCCTATGGGTCGGGGTGGGAAGAGGAGCAGTTCTTC. Its translation: CASRPYGSGWEEEQFF. The V and J genes are TRBV12-3 or TRBV12-4 and TRBJ2-1; a possible D gene is TRBD2 (5 bases). With 6 bases removed from V and 10 bases from J, the gap between germline ends came to 25 bases. The CDR3 extends over 16 amino acids.

This clonotype has at least ten counts. The chain is built from TRBV11-2 and TRBJ2-3; TRBD2 aligns across 9 bases. Unmatched junction bases numbered 6, after V lost 6 bases and J lost 2 bases. The germline CDR1 and CDR2 sequences are SGHAT and FQNNGV. This CDR3 has 15 amino acids. CDR3 residues: CASRQKRGATDTQYF. The CDR3 DNA reads as TGTGCCAGCAGGCAAAAGCGGGGGGCCACAGATACGCAGTATTTT.

This clonotype was seen repeatedly, ten times or more. The chain employs TRBV7-3 and TRBJ2-1; 7 bases are shared with TRBD2. V trimming: 5 bases; J trimming: 0 bases; junction bases outside the gene matches: 10. Germline assignment: CDR1 SGHTA and CDR2 FQGTGA. The CDR3 extends over 17 amino acids. CDR3 loop: CASSDPAGGGSYNEQFF. In DNA form, the CDR3 reads TGTGCCAGCAGCGATCCCGCAGGCGGGGGCTCCTACAATGAGCAGTTCTTC. The whole variable domain, filled in from reference TRBV7-3 and TRBJ2-1, reads GAGVSQTPSNKVTEKGKYVELRCDPISGHTALYWYRQSLGQGPEFLIYFQGTGAADDSGLPNDRFFAVRPEGSVSTLKIQRTERGDSAVYLCASSDPAGGGSYNEQFFGPGTRLTVL.

The chain joins TRBV19 to TRBJ2-1, with D perhaps TRBD1 or TRBD2 (5 bases each). V dropped 3 bases and J dropped 4 bases, with 19 bases sitting between them. The germline CDR1 and CDR2 sequences are LNHDA and SQIVND (reference sequence). The length of the CDR3 is 17 residues. The CDR3 loop is CASSIKVFGDRYNEQFF. The CDR3 coding sequence is TGTGCCAGTAGTATTAAAGTGTTCGGGGACCGTTACAATGAGCAGTTCTTC. The full variable domain, completed using reference TRBV19 and TRBJ2-1, is DGGITQSPKYLFRKEGQNVTLSCEQNLNHDAMYWYRQDPGQGLRLIYYSQIVNDFQKGDIAEGYSVSREKKESFPLTVTSAQKNPTAFYLCASSIKVFGDRYNEQFFGPGTRLTVL.

This clonotype was found a few times. The J gene is TRBJ1-5, the V gene TRBV4-1; D remains unclear. CDR1 is MGHRA, CDR2 YSYEKL, per germline. The ends were cut back, 0 bases at V and 8 bases at J, with 11 bases in the middle. This CDR3 region has 14 residues. In DNA form, the CDR3 reads TGCGCCAGCAGCCAAGATTTACGGAAAGAGCCCCAGCATTTT. This sequence encodes CASSQDLRKEPQHF.

This chain connects TRBV5-4 to TRBJ2-2; no reliable D call. V was cut by 4 bases and J by 5 bases, with 12 bases left in between. Germline CDR1 is SGHNT and CDR2 is YYREEE (reference sequence). This CDR3 region has 14 residues. The CDR3 protein is CASSAGWGTGELFF. CDR3 bases: TGTGCCAGCAGCGCTGGCTGGGGAACCGGGGAGCTGTTTTTT.

On this clonotype itself: A read error is likely, as this CDR3 ends without the conserved phenylalanine or tryptophan. The limits of the CDR3 on the DNA are not certain, so only TCRdb's listed CDR3 is given. The chain has TRBV7-2 and TRBJ1-2; the table gives TRBD1 as D, unverified against the DNA. 18 amino acids form the CDR3, both terminal residues included. The germline CDR1 and CDR2 sequences are SGHTA and FQGNSA. The CDR3 reads CASSLGGYIGQLQPGTAI.

In its sample, this clonotype was seen a few times. This rearrangement joins TRBV7-6 to TRBJ2-1, with TRBD2 identical over 9 bases. Germline trimming cut 5 bases from V and 16 bases from J; bases unmatched to any gene: 12. Germline-derived CDR1 and CDR2 are SGHVS and FNYEAQ. The CDR3 runs to 13 residues. CDR3 DNA: TGTGCCAGCAGCGACAGAGGCGGGGGGGCAATCTTCTTC. Amino acid sequence: CASSDRGGGAIFF.

This clonotype was recorded a few times. The chain recombines TRBV7-9 with TRBJ1-5; TRBD1 aligns across 11 bases. CDR1 and CDR2 from the germline V gene are SEHNR and FQNEAQ (reference sequence). This CDR3 has 15 residues. Trimming took 4 bases from V and 7 from J; bases not matched to a gene: 6. CDR3 nucleotides: TGTGCCAGCAGCTCCGGACAGGGGGCTTGGCAGCCCCAGCATTTT. Its protein is CASSSGQGAWQPQHF.

V usage is TRBV7-2 and J usage is TRBJ2-7; TRBD1 matches 9 bases. CDR1 is SGHTA, CDR2 FQGNSA, per germline. Trimming took 5 bases from V and 3 from J; bases not matched to a gene: 8. CDR3 length equals 15 residues. Here the CDR3 DNA reads TGTGCCAGCAGCCTAAGTGGGACAGGGATCTACGAGCAGTACTTC. Protein sequence: CASSLSGTGIYEQYF.

This clonotype was detected a few times. The chain has TRBV7-7 and TRBJ2-5; D is possibly TRBD2 (6 bases). In germline, CDR1 is SSHAT, CDR2 FNYEAQ (reference sequence). Trimming removed 2 bases from V and 6 bases from J, with 13 bases in between. The CDR3 extends over 14 amino acids. CDR3 nucleotides: TGTGCCAGCAGCTTACGAGGACTACTACAGACCCAGTACTTC. Translating it yields CASSLRGLLQTQYF.

The chain links TRBV6-2 or TRBV6-3 to TRBJ2-6; D could derive from TRBD1 or TRBD2 (5 bases each). The germline CDR1 and CDR2 sequences are MNHEY and SVGEGT. The ends were cut back, 6 bases at V and 0 bases at J, with 12 bases in the middle. The CDR3 has 16 residues. The CDR3, as DNA: TGTGCCAGCAGCTCCTGGGGGAGCTCTGGGGCCAACGTCCTGACTTTC. It yields the protein CASSSWGSSGANVLTF.

This clonotype has just a few counts. V usage is TRBV11-2 and J usage is TRBJ2-3; 8 bases align to TRBD2. The junction had 6 bases not matched to a gene; V was cut back by 4 bases and J by 3 bases. Germline V gene data show CDR1 as SGHAT and CDR2 as FQNNGV. This CDR3 has 15 amino acids. The CDR3 coding sequence is TGTGCCAGCAGCTCACAGCGGGGGCATACAGATACGCAGTATTTT. Translation: CASSSQRGHTDTQYF.

This clonotype has at least ten counts. V usage is TRBV4-1 and J usage is TRBJ2-3; the match to TRBD1 covers 7 bases. The CDR3 runs 15 residues. V was clipped by 0 bases and J by 1 base; unmatched bases: 1. The germline CDR1 and CDR2 sequences are MGHRA and YSYEKL. The CDR3 coding sequence is TGCGCCAGCAGCCAAGATGACAGGGGCACAGATACGCAGTATTTT. Protein sequence: CASSQDDRGTDTQYF.